What follows describes a single T cell receptor (beta chain). What this receptor recognizes is not known. Within one base of it there is no much larger clone, and no base qualities were kept. Healthy HIV-negative adults with no recently reported acute infections or vaccinations were included as donors. Every donor was a Caucasian adult living in Nashville, Tennessee, USA. Magnetic negative selection was used to enrich CD4+ T cells, after which naive cells were positively selected on CD45RA and the negative fraction became the memory subset. Blood was collected by leukapheresis, and PBMCs were isolated by Ficoll-Histopaque density gradient centrifugation and then cryopreserved in liquid nitrogen vapor phase. Purity and quantity of every magnetically sorted T cell population were checked by analytical flow cytometry. From each sorted fraction, genomic DNA was isolated and quantified by UV absorbance on a Nanodrop 2000c.

The CDR3 contains 15 residues, cysteine and phenylalanine counted. CDR3 DNA only is kept here, 45 bases in frame from base 1. CDR1 and CDR2 are drawn from the germline V gene: SQVTM, ANQGSEA. Trimming accounts for 4 bases at V and 7 bases at J, while the number of junction bases matched to no gene is 9. The data are from a study of shared clonotypes between healthy human individuals (TCRdb year 2020). Study-wide context: Three men and two women, aged 18 to 49 years, made up the cohort. For each donor, CD4 naive and CD4 memory were each run on three plates, CD8 naive on two plates, and CD8 memory on one plate. The study deeply sequenced blood TCR repertoires of about five healthy adults to estimate repertoire size and the extent of clonotype sharing between individuals. Libraries were prepared and TCR repertoires were sequenced by different laboratories using diverse techniques, in order to increase sequencing depth and limit assay-specific biases. Per donor, leukapheresis produced somewhere between about 0.9 and 9 billion PBMCs.

On the study overall, not on this receptor specifically: Pairwise subsampling led to the expectation that sequencing depth would affect the degree of clonotype sharing among donors. Incomplete sequencing was indicated by rarefaction of sorted-subset datasets, despite the large sequencing depth. Sharing across a few donors was observed for around 5% of naive CD4, less than 4% of naive CD8, over 2% of memory CD4, and about 0.38% of memory CD8 clonotypes. Estimated clonotype richness was generally larger for naive than for memory subsets. Higher generation probabilities were observed for clonotypes shared by all four sorted-subset donors than for non-shared clonotypes. Sampling was limited to blood, and TCR repertoires in tissue likely differ from TCR repertoires in blood. Because the study included only a small number of donors, the genetic and exposure-history diversity represented was limited.

Using the deep immunoSEQ assay, multiplex PCR amplified TCR CDR3 regions from genomic DNA. For each cell subset, the extracted genomic DNA was distributed evenly across all wells of several immunoSEQ 96-well plates, and each plate served as one replicate. For sorted subsets, 150 to 250 ng of genomic DNA, equivalent to 25,000 to 35,000 T cell genomes, went into each replicate PCR. Purified libraries were quantified with a Qubit 3.0 fluorometer, sized on a Bioanalyzer 2100, and re-quantified with the KAPA Library Quantification kit. Each immunoSEQ 96-well plate was sequenced on its own single-read 150-cycle Illumina NextSeq 550 flow cell. In the paper's pipeline: Because the immunoSEQ output included only junctional sequences and no quality scores, the filtering could not be the same as the filtering used for full-length reads. To assign V/J genes and CDR3, sequences were annotated against IMGT germline references using PyIR, a Python wrapper for IgBLAST v1.9. Reads were removed for weak V/J assignments (E-value above 1e-6), missing CDR3, stop codons, out-of-frame junctions, or ambiguous translated residues. V3J clonotypes were defined as sequences sharing an identical inferred V gene, J gene, and CDR3 amino acid sequence. The percentage overlap between two repertoires was calculated by dividing the number of shared unique clonotypes by the size of the smaller repertoire. Richness of each repertoire was evaluated using RTK rarefaction, the Chao1 estimator, and Recon v2.1 estimates of unobserved clonotypes. Generation probabilities were computed with OLGA for all TCRbeta clonotypes obtained by the gDNA method from a few donors. As stored in TCRdb, this immuneACCESS dataset retains in-frame rearrangements with V and J assigned. A fraction of the clones does not appear; measured against another copy, unresolved V genes explain less than half of the discrepancy, and the remainder lacks a known reason. Clone size and the V and J calls come from that table; the DNA yielded D and trimming. The sample table holds roughly 640,000 clones, of which around 74% were seen once. The biggest ten clones account for roughly 1.7% of the sample.

The clonotype originates from a woman in her twenties or thirties in good health. The specimen was memory CD4+ T cells sorted from blood. The cell subset or site label here, explained by the study, means: CD45RA-negative fraction. This receptor chain uses TRBV29-1 and TRBJ2-2, and 10 bases in between align with TRBD1. The DNA sequence is TGCAGCGTTGCTCGGACAGGGGGTTCCAACGGGGAGCTGTTTTTT. This encodes CSVARTGGSNGELFF.